This is a list of T cell receptor beta chains from one sample in a study of human T cells and chemical hapten exposure. TCRdb re-derived calls from the RACE reads in MiXCR, one entry per CDR3 protein. The table records roughly 100,000 distinct CDR3 sequences, 11% of them present only once. The sequences come from whole blood, collected in connection with sensitization to the hapten diphenylcyclopropenone (DPC). All receptors derive from a woman in her sixties with alopecia areata. Some clones in this sample may be carry-over from other donors' samples. The CDR3 runs from the conserved cysteine through the conserved F or W. Each record gives: D gene, J gene, V gene, CDR3 protein. A D gene is named only where the DNA matches it firmly.

D gene: TRBD1; J gene: TRBJ1-5; V gene: TRBV6-5; CDR3 protein: CASSLTGGWNQPQHF
D gene: TRBD1; J gene: TRBJ1-1; V gene: TRBV5-1; CDR3 protein: CASSLAGGVTEAFF
D gene: TRBD1; J gene: TRBJ1-4; V gene: TRBV12-3/TRBV12-4; CDR3 protein: CASSPHRGPNEKLFF
D gene: TRBD1; J gene: TRBJ2-7; V gene: TRBV9; CDR3 protein: CASSAGQATFTYEQYF
D gene: -; J gene: TRBJ2-7; V gene: TRBV3-1; CDR3 protein: CASSQVVIGDGGLGEQYF
D gene: -; J gene: TRBJ2-2; V gene: TRBV11-2; CDR3 protein: CASSLGRGFGELFF
D gene: -; J gene: TRBJ2-2; V gene: TRBV7-8; CDR3 protein: CASSSRGAGSNTGELFF
D gene: -; J gene: TRBJ1-5; V gene: TRBV7-9; CDR3 protein: CASSLGQNHQPQHF
D gene: TRBD1; J gene: TRBJ2-7; V gene: TRBV20-1; CDR3 protein: CSASPAGGRYEQYF
D gene: TRBD1; J gene: TRBJ2-7; V gene: TRBV19; CDR3 protein: CASSILRGRPYEQYF
D gene: -; J gene: TRBJ2-5; V gene: TRBV19; CDR3 protein: CASSLGSNQETQYF
D gene: -; J gene: TRBJ1-5; V gene: TRBV11-2; CDR3 protein: CASSLNLGPQHF
D gene: TRBD1; J gene: TRBJ1-2; V gene: TRBV7-3; CDR3 protein: CASSPGGQTGYGYTF
D gene: -; J gene: TRBJ2-2; V gene: TRBV6-5; CDR3 protein: CASSYLWGGDTGELFF
D gene: -; J gene: TRBJ2-7; V gene: TRBV7-9; CDR3 protein: CASSLSSVEQYF
D gene: -; J gene: TRBJ1-2; V gene: TRBV5-1; CDR3 protein: CASSLVGANDGYTF
D gene: -; J gene: TRBJ2-7; V gene: TRBV2; CDR3 protein: CASSAALEQYF
D gene: -; J gene: TRBJ1-1; V gene: TRBV29-1; CDR3 protein: CSVDGPGKLNTEAFF
D gene: TRBD1; J gene: TRBJ2-7; V gene: TRBV13; CDR3 protein: CASSLGYRGHEQYF
D gene: TRBD1; J gene: TRBJ1-2; V gene: TRBV29-1; CDR3 protein: CSVRTGPHGYTF
D gene: -; J gene: TRBJ1-2; V gene: TRBV11-2; CDR3 protein: CASSLQSNIGLSF
D gene: -; J gene: TRBJ1-1; V gene: TRBV2; CDR3 protein: CASSPGTLRATEAFF
D gene: -; J gene: TRBJ2-1; V gene: TRBV4-1; CDR3 protein: CASSQEPALARQFF
D gene: -; J gene: TRBJ1-2; V gene: TRBV30; CDR3 protein: CAYSGGYGYTF
D gene: -; J gene: TRBJ1-4; V gene: TRBV7-6; CDR3 protein: CASSSRFGEKLFF
D gene: -; J gene: TRBJ2-7; V gene: TRBV27; CDR3 protein: CASSFLGPVGTNEQYF
D gene: -; J gene: TRBJ2-6; V gene: TRBV10-2; CDR3 protein: CASSEFFGTIPSGANVLTF
D gene: -; J gene: TRBJ1-5; V gene: TRBV3-1; CDR3 protein: CASSLGFLGSNQPQHF
D gene: -; J gene: TRBJ1-5; V gene: TRBV1; CDR3 protein: CTSSQETRVRDQPQHF
D gene: TRBD1; J gene: TRBJ1-2; V gene: TRBV7-3; CDR3 protein: CASSGTGGDGYTF
D gene: TRBD2; J gene: TRBJ2-3; V gene: TRBV6-6; CDR3 protein: CASSYLVAGVTDTQYF
D gene: -; J gene: TRBJ1-1; V gene: TRBV30; CDR3 protein: CAWSNRASNTEAFF